The 16 T cell receptor beta chains reported below all come from one sample, sequenced in a study of regulatory T cells in long-lasting Graves disease. Time point: newly diagnosed GD, antithyroid drugs for less than 3 months. The TCR library was prepared using RNA isolated from PBMCs. Building of the TCR beta libraries involved iRepertoire HTBI primers and Arm-PCR of CDR3 regions. Using its own MiXCR run on the multiplex PCR reads, TCRdb lists one record per CDR3 protein. The sample gives some 400,000 distinct CDR3 sequences, 15% of which show up once; 16% is in the top ten. These sequences were also reported in another study, on T cells in Graves' hyperthyroidism and ophthalmopathy.

Sample: peripheral blood mononuclear cells (PBMCs), taken at new diagnosis, from a patient treated with antithyroid drugs. Receptors originate from a woman aged 25 to 39 with Graves disease.

The table lists this clonotype with many counts. This sequence joins TRBV10-3 and TRBJ2-7; TRBD2 aligns across 15 bases. There are 18 residues in the CDR3. J gave up 1 base and V 2 bases, and 6 bases lay outside the gene matches. CDR1 and CDR2 from the germline V gene are ENHRY and SYGVKD. The CDR3 DNA reads as TGTGCCATCAGTGAGGGACTAGCGGGAGGGCCGAATTCCTACGAGCAGTACTTC. Its translation: CAISEGLAGGPNSYEQYF.

The chain joins TRBV7-9 to TRBJ2-1; 15 bases are a match to TRBD2. Germline values: CDR1 SEHNR, CDR2 FQNEAQ (reference sequence). The V segment lost 5 bases and the J segment 9 bases; nucleotides outside the gene matches: 5. This CDR3 has 15 amino acids. The CDR3 loop reads CASSVGTSGRLEQFF. In nucleotides, the CDR3 is TGTGCCAGCAGCGTCGGGACTAGCGGGAGGCTTGAGCAGTTCTTC.

This chain connects TRBV20-1 to TRBJ1-2, with 12 bases that match TRBD1. Germline assignment: CDR1 DFQATT and CDR2 SNEGSKA (reference sequence). This CDR3 comprises 14 residues. Trimming cost V 2 bases and J 8 bases; bases outside gene matches: 6. CDR3 sequence reads: CSARTPGTGGGYTF. CDR3 nucleotides: TGCAGTGCTAGAACTCCCGGGACAGGGGGCGGCTACACCTTC.

This clonotype was found many times. The gene calls are TRBV10-3 and TRBJ2-1, with D perhaps assigned TRBD1 or TRBD2 (5 bases each). CDR3 size: 14 residues. Germline CDR1 reads ENHRY; CDR2 reads SYGVKD. Trimming removed 6 bases at V and 5 bases at J, with 14 bases between. The CDR3 is CAISGTEGHNEQFF. CDR3 coding DNA: TGTGCCATCAGCGGGACCGAAGGCCACAATGAGCAGTTCTTC.

Ten or more counts support this clonotype. The chain uses TRBV30 and TRBJ2-7; weak D call: TRBD1 (5 bases). This CDR3 is built from 12 residues. The germline V gene encodes CDR1 GTSNPN and CDR2 SVGIG (reference sequence). Trimming pared 2 bases from V and 2 bases from J, leaving 7 bases between. This CDR3 reads CAWSQGTYEQYF. The CDR3 coding sequence is TGTGCCTGGAGTCAGGGAACCTACGAGCAGTACTTC.

This sequence joins TRBV10-1 and TRBJ1-1, with no clear D. V was clipped by 0 bases and J by 2 bases, with 19 bases between them. Germline-derived CDR1 and CDR2 are WNHNN and SYGVQD (reference sequence). The CDR3 sequence is 18 residues long. As DNA, the CDR3 is TGCGCCAGCAGTGAGTCGCCCCGAGAGGAATCCCTAAACACTGAAGCTTTCTTT. Amino acids: CASSESPREESLNTEAFF.

This clonotype was counted ten times or more. The chain recombines TRBV29-1 with TRBJ2-1, with 7 bases aligning to TRBD2. Germline assignment: CDR1 SQVTM and CDR2 ANQGSEA. J lost 5 bases, V lost 5 bases, and 12 bases had no gene match. This CDR3 has 15 amino acids. This CDR3 is CSVPDSSGDHNEQFF. In DNA form, the CDR3 reads TGCAGCGTTCCTGACTCCAGCGGGGATCACAATGAGCAGTTCTTC.

This clonotype was observed a handful of times. The CDR3 here is CASALEVGYEQYF. The CDR3 nucleotides are TGTGCCAGTGCGTTGGAGGTGGGTTACGAGCAGTACTTC. The V gene is TRBV11-1, the J gene TRBJ2-7; tentative D call: TRBD2 (5 bases). The CDR3 extends over 13 amino acids. CDR1 and CDR2 from the germline V gene are SGHAT and FQDESV (reference sequence). The V end was cut by 9 bases, the J end by 4 bases, with 16 bases between.

This chain connects TRBV27 to TRBJ2-6, with D unresolved. CDR1 MNHEY and CDR2 SMNVEV come from the germline V gene (reference sequence). V lost 3 bases and J 0 bases, leaving 6 bases between the germline ends. This CDR3 comprises 15 residues. CDR3 nucleotide sequence: TGTGCCAGCAGTTTTTGGGACTCTGGGGCCAACGTCCTGACTTTC. This codes for CASSFWDSGANVLTF. The whole variable domain, remainder taken from reference TRBV27 and TRBJ2-6, is EAQVTQNPRYLITVTGKKLTVTCSQNMNHEYMSWYRQDPGLGLRQIYYSMNVEVTDKGDVPEGYKVSRKEKRNFPLILESPSPNQTSLYFCASSFWDSGANVLTFGAGSRLTVL.

This clonotype was observed at least ten times. The chain couples TRBV6-1 to TRBJ1-2, with D possibly TRBD1 on 5 matching bases. The CDR3 runs 13 residues. The germline V gene has CDR1 MNHNS and CDR2 SASEGT. Trimming removed 4 bases from V and 1 base from J, with 7 bases in between. The CDR3 reads CASSAGNNYGYTF. The CDR3 DNA sequence: TGTGCCAGCAGTGCAGGGAATAACTATGGCTACACCTTC.

This chain links TRBV20-1 with TRBJ2-1; 12 bases agree with TRBD2. V lost 6 bases to trimming and J lost 3 bases; unmatched junction nucleotides: 3. From germline, CDR1 is DFQATT and CDR2 SNEGSKA (reference sequence). The CDR3 consists of 14 residues. CDR3 amino acids: CSAVLAGGYNEQFF. The DNA of the CDR3 is TGCAGTGCCGTACTAGCGGGGGGCTACAATGAGCAGTTCTTC.

The chain has TRBV19 and TRBJ1-4; possible D gene TRBD1, 6 bases. This CDR3 is 13 amino acids long. Germline V CDR1 and CDR2: LNHDA, SQIVND (reference sequence). V lost 10 bases, J lost 5 bases, and 14 bases lay in between. CDR3 protein: CATATGVNEKLFF. DNA for the CDR3: TGTGCCACCGCGACAGGAGTCAATGAAAAACTGTTTTTT. The full variable domain, completed using reference TRBV19 and TRBJ1-4, is DGGITQSPKYLFRKEGQNVTLSCEQNLNHDAMYWYRQDPGQGLRLIYYSQIVNDFQKGDIAEGYSVSREKKESFPLTVTSAQKNPTAFYLCATATGVNEKLFFGSGTQLSVL.

The rearrangement uses TRBV5-1 and TRBJ2-5, with TRBD2 matching 7 bases. From germline, CDR1 is SGHRS and CDR2 YFSETQ. J lost 4 bases, V lost 6 bases, and 12 bases had no gene match. This CDR3 has 15 residues. CDR3 nucleotide sequence: TGCGCCAGCATGCCTTCTGCGGGAGAAGTAGAGACCCAGTACTTC. Its translation is CASMPSAGEVETQYF.

This chain connects TRBV9 to TRBJ1-3; the D is unclear. CDR3 length: 13 amino acids. The germline V and J ends were trimmed by 4 bases and 4 bases, with 9 bases remaining between them. CDR1 is SGDLS, CDR2 YYNGEE, per germline. CDR3 sequence reads: CASSPTAGNTIYF. Written as DNA, the CDR3 is TGTGCCAGCAGCCCTACAGCCGGAAACACCATATATTTT. Together with reference TRBV9 and TRBJ1-3, the CDR3 gives the full variable domain: DSGVTQTPKHLITATGQRVTLRCSPRSGDLSVYWYQQSLDQGLQFLIQYYNGEERAKGNILERFSAQQFPDLHSELNLSSLELGDSALYFCASSPTAGNTIYFGEGSWLTVV.

This clonotype has at least ten counts. This sequence joins TRBV18 and TRBJ2-7, with D perhaps assigned TRBD1 or TRBD2 (6 bases each). The V gene's germline CDR1 is KGHSH and CDR2 LQKENI. The ends were cut back, 8 bases at V and 4 bases at J, with 15 bases in the middle. The CDR3 has 13 residues. In DNA form, the CDR3 reads TGTGCCAGCAGTGCTACGGGGGCTTACGAGCAGTACTTC. It codes for CASSATGAYEQYF.

Many counts were recorded for this clonotype. The V and J genes are TRBV7-6 and TRBJ2-7, with TRBD1 matching over 8 bases. Germline loops: CDR1 SGHVS, CDR2 FNYEAQ. This CDR3 contains 17 residues. Losses at the gene ends were 1 base for V and 5 bases for J; bases not matched to a gene: 13. As DNA, the CDR3 is TGTGCCAGCAGCTTAGACACCCCAGGGGGCGCATTTAACGAGCAGTACTTC. Protein product: CASSLDTPGGAFNEQYF.